These 7 T cell receptor beta chains share one sample of origin, sequenced in a study of cytomegalovirus exposure and HLA in healthy donors (dated by TCRdb to 2016 to 2017). Library creation used the immunoSEQ multiplex PCR assay. For the multiplex PCR, a mixture combining 60 forward primers for TCR Vbeta segments and 13 reverse primers for TCR Jbeta segments was used. TCRdb stores this immuneACCESS table with in-frame sequences only. Part of the clones is absent; in the studies checked, under half of the shortfall reflects unresolved V genes, and no reason is known for the rest. The table held for this sample gives 45,000 to 55,000 clones. Jointly, the top ten make up about 6.1% of the sample. Sequencing was performed on PBMCs. All receptors come from a male donor in good health and CMV-seropositive.

V is TRBV6-5 and J is TRBJ2-2; a weak D match, TRBD2 (5 bases). Trimming left V 6 bases short and J 2 bases short, with 13 bases between. From germline, CDR1 is MNHEY and CDR2 SVGAGI. The CDR3 covers 15 residues. The CDR3 DNA reads TGTGCCAGCAGGAATCCGGGGTCAAACACCGGGGAGCTGTTTTTT. Translated: CASRNPGSNTGELFF.

V is TRBV5-4 and J is TRBJ2-5; D remains unclear. Trimming cost V 4 bases and J 3 bases, with 10 bases left between them. The CDR3 loop spans 13 amino acids. Germline V gene data show CDR1 as SGHNT and CDR2 as YYREEE (reference sequence). The CDR3 DNA is TGTGCCAGCAGCACCCAGGAAAAAGAGACCCAGTACTTC. Amino acids: CASSTQEKETQYF.

The chain has TRBV5-6 and TRBJ2-3, with 7 nucleotides matching TRBD2. The ends lost 2 bases at V and 10 bases at J; junction bases unmatched: 10. The CDR3 is 14 residues long. Germline CDR1 and CDR2: SGHDT and YYEEEE. CDR3 nucleotide sequence: TGTGCCAGCAGCTTTCCCGGGGAGGGTGCTGCGCAGTATTTT. Protein sequence: CASSFPGEGAAQYF.

The chain combines TRBV5-4 with TRBJ1-2, with TRBD1 identical over 8 bases. CDR1 SGHNT and CDR2 YYREEE come from the germline V gene (reference sequence). J gave up 0 bases and V 3 bases, and 7 bases lay outside the gene matches. This CDR3 region has 16 residues. The CDR3 DNA sequence: TGTGCCAGCAGCTCTGGACAGGGTTTAGCTAACTATGGCTACACCTTC. Translated: CASSSGQGLANYGYTF.

The chain is built from TRBV5-4 and TRBJ2-3; a possible D gene is TRBD1 (5 bases). Germline CDR1 is SGHNT and CDR2 is YYREEE (reference sequence). The CDR3 runs to 15 residues. V was shortened by 0 bases and J by 3 bases, with 11 bases between the two germline ends. The CDR3 DNA reads TGTGCCAGCAGCTTGGTGGGGCTGGGGACAGATACGCAGTATTTT. As protein: CASSLVGLGTDTQYF.

This chain joins TRBV13 and TRBJ2-7; TRBD1 might be the D (5 bases). With 5 bases removed from V and 4 bases from J, the gap between germline ends came to 12 bases. Germline assignment: CDR1 PRHDT and CDR2 FYEKMQ (reference sequence). The CDR3 consists of 13 residues. CDR3 sequence: CASSARTQYEQYF. The CDR3 region has the DNA TGTGCCAGCAGCGCCCGGACACAATACGAGCAGTACTTC. The variable domain in full, with the rest retrieved from reference TRBV13 and TRBJ2-7, is AAGVIQSPRHLIKEKRETATLKCYPIPRHDTVYWYQQGPGQDPQFLISFYEKMQSDKGSIPDRFSAQQFSDYHSELNMSSLELGDSALYFCASSARTQYEQYFGPGTRLTVT.

The chain recombines TRBV7-2 with TRBJ1-2; 7 bases fit TRBD1. The V gene's germline CDR1 is SGHTA and CDR2 FQGNSA. The V segment lost 5 bases and the J segment 8 bases; nucleotides outside the gene matches: 8. This CDR3 has 13 amino acids. The CDR3 spells CASSLLTGRGYTF. In DNA form, the CDR3 reads TGTGCCAGCAGCCTACTGACAGGGAGAGGCTACACCTTC.